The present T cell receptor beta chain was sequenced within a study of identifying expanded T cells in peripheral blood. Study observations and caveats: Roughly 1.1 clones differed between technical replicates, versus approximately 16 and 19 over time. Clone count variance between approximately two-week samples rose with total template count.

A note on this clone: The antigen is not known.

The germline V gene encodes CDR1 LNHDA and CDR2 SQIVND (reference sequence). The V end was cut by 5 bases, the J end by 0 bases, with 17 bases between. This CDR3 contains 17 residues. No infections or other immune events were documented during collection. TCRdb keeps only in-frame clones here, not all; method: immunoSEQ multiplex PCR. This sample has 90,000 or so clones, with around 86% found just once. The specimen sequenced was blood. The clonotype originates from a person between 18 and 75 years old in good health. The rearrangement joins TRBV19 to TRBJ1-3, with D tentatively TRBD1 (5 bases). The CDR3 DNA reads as TGTGCCAGTAGTCCGGGACTTTTGTGGATCTCTGGAAACACCATATATTTT. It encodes CASSPGLLWISGNTIYF.